One sample yielded the 11 T cell receptor beta chains listed below, sequenced in a study of blood T cell repertoires in COVID-19. Produced via immunoSEQ multiplex PCR; TCRdb's table is partial and in-frame only. The sample holds approximately 150,000 clones, 70% to 90% seen once. Sequenced sample: peripheral blood. These receptors were obtained from a man aged 40-55 years with acute or convalescent COVID-19.

The CDR3 nucleotides read TGTGCCAGCAGCCTCCATAGAGGGAATGAGCAGTTCTTC. It yields the protein CASSLHRGNEQFF. V usage is TRBV11-3 and J usage is TRBJ2-1, with a possible D match to TRBD2 (5 bases). The ends were cut back, 5 bases at V and 7 bases at J, with 12 bases in the middle. This CDR3 has 13 amino acids. CDR1 SGHNT and CDR2 YENEEA come from the germline V gene.

This rearrangement joins TRBV19 to TRBJ2-2; D unresolved. CDR3 length equals 14 residues. V was clipped by 6 bases and J by 2 bases, with 10 bases between them. Germline-derived CDR1 and CDR2 are LNHDA and SQIVND (reference sequence). CDR3 sequence: CASSSWPNTGELFF. The CDR3 coding sequence is TGTGCCAGTAGCTCCTGGCCTAACACCGGGGAGCTGTTTTTT.

This clone has just one count. The chain links TRBV5-5 to TRBJ1-5; tentative D call: TRBD1 (5 bases). V lost 0 bases, J lost 6 bases, and 10 bases lay in between. This CDR3 spans 14 amino acids. Germline CDR1 SGHKS, CDR2 YYEKEE (reference sequence). The CDR3 protein is CASSLEGRGQPQHF. CDR3 bases: TGTGCCAGCAGCTTGGAAGGGAGGGGTCAGCCCCAGCATTTT.

The rearrangement links TRBV3-1 (or the pseudogene TRBV3-2) to TRBJ2-3, with 8 bases identical to TRBD2. The junction had 2 bases not matched to a gene; V was cut back by 4 bases and J by 8 bases. This CDR3 region has 12 residues. Germline V gene data show CDR1 as LGHDT and CDR2 as YNNKEL (reference sequence). The CDR3 bases are TGTGCCAGCAGCCCTACTAGCGGTACGCAGTATTTT. It specifies CASSPTSGTQYF.

V and J are TRBV6-5 and TRBJ2-3, with D tentatively TRBD2 (5 bases). Trimming pared 6 bases from V and 3 bases from J, leaving 16 bases between. This CDR3 spans 15 amino acids. Per the germline V gene, CDR1 is MNHEY and CDR2 is SVGAGI. CDR3 amino acids: CASSLLGGDTDTQYF. DNA for the CDR3: TGTGCCAGCAGCTTACTAGGTGGGGATACAGATACGCAGTATTTT.

This chain uses TRBV7-2 with TRBJ2-7; 10 bases map to TRBD2. Germline V gene sequence: CDR1 SGHTA, CDR2 FQGNSA. The CDR3 consists of 15 residues. J gave up 2 bases and V 6 bases, and 7 bases lay outside the gene matches. CDR3 loop: CASSPGLAETYEQYF. In DNA, the CDR3 is TGTGCCAGCAGTCCCGGACTAGCGGAAACCTACGAGCAGTACTTC.

This clone was counted once. The chain couples TRBV2 to TRBJ2-7, with D hard to call. CDR1 is SNHLY and CDR2 is FYNNEI in the germline V gene. The CDR3 has 12 residues. V was clipped by 8 bases and J by 0 bases, with 8 bases between them. The CDR3 region has the DNA TGTGCCAGCGTACAGAGCTCCTACGAGCAGTACTTC. It encodes CASVQSSYEQYF.

The chain is built from TRBV18 and TRBJ1-1, with TRBD1 identical over 7 bases. The CDR3 extends over 13 amino acids. Trimming at V came to 0 bases and at J to 11 bases, leaving 6 bases not matched to a gene. The germline V gene encodes CDR1 KGHSH and CDR2 LQKENI. The CDR3 DNA reads TGTGCCAGCTCACCACCTGACAGGGTTATGGCTTTCTTT. It translates to CASSPPDRVMAFF.

The chain recombines TRBV3-1 (or the pseudogene TRBV3-2) with TRBJ2-3, with 9 bases fitting TRBD2. This CDR3 spans 15 amino acids. V was pared by 3 bases and J by 6 bases, with 7 bases of the junction left unmatched. Germline lookup yields CDR1 LGHDT and CDR2 YNNKEL (reference sequence). The DNA of the CDR3 is TGTGCCAGCAGCCAGGGGCGGGGGGGCCGCGATACGCAGTATTTT. This sequence encodes CASSQGRGGRDTQYF.

The rearrangement links TRBV7-2 to TRBJ1-6; no clear D. This CDR3 is built from 13 residues. Germline CDR1 reads SGHTA; CDR2 reads FQGNSA. V dropped 2 bases and J dropped 7 bases, with 6 bases sitting between them. The CDR3 sequence: CASSLNENSPLHF. CDR3 in DNA: TGTGCCAGCAGCTTAAATGAGAATTCACCCCTCCACTTT. Complete variable domain (other parts from reference TRBV7-2 and TRBJ1-6): GAGVSQSPSNKVTEKGKDVELRCDPISGHTALYWYRQSLGQGLEFLIYFQGNSAPDKSGLPSDRFSAERTGGSVSTLTIQRTQQEDSAVYLCASSLNENSPLHFGNGTRLTVT.

The rearrangement uses TRBV3-1 (or the pseudogene TRBV3-2) and TRBJ1-1; D may be TRBD1 (5 bases). With 6 bases removed from V and 1 base from J, the gap between germline ends came to 12 bases. Germline V gene lookup returns CDR1 LGHDT and CDR2 YNNKEL (reference sequence). The CDR3 is 14 amino acids. CDR3 nucleotide sequence: TGTGCCAGCAGATCTTTAACAGGGAACACTGAAGCTTTCTTT. This gives the protein CASRSLTGNTEAFF.